This TCR beta chain is from a study of tumor-infiltrating lymphocytes in primary liver carcinoma. Turning to the study itself: Patients diagnosed with primary liver carcinoma received treatment through surgical resection. The study, taken as a whole, reports: Tumors had a significantly higher top-250-clone fraction than blood (p = 0.039).

Extraction also yielded germline DNA, while blood RNA was obtained from unsorted whole blood. Roughly 4.2 milliliters of peripheral blood were drawn presurgically. About this clonotype: The antigen is unknown.

Researchers generated TCR beta cDNA from roughly 500 ng of total RNA, relying on a constant-region primer. Libraries of TCR beta came from three nested multiplex PCR rounds with slightly modified ARM-PCR. The first two PCR rounds used TRBV1-TRBV30 primers with a Cbeta primer, around 10 cycles each. TCRdb processed the multiplex PCR reads anew with MiXCR; each CDR3 protein has one entry. The sample includes more than 150,000 distinct CDR3 sequences, 50% to 75% of them seen just once. The CDR3 consists of 12 residues. The germline V gene encodes CDR1 MNHNS and CDR2 SASEGT. The rearrangement uses TRBV6-1 and TRBJ2-4; tentative D call: TRBD2 (5 bases). This clonotype was sampled from a man in his forties with primary liver carcinoma and hepatitis B virus infection. Sequencing was done on a sample of peripheral blood. The CDR3 region is CVSRGRLAIQYF. CDR3 nucleotide sequence: TGTGTCAGTAGAGGGAGATTGGCCATTCAGTACTTC.